Presented here are 29 T cell receptor beta chains from one specimen sequenced in a study of T-cell memory formation after mild COVID-19 (dated by TCRdb to the early 2020s). Library preparation employed 5' RACE. Reads for this sample came from an Illumina NovaSeq 6000. Starting from the raw public reads, TCRdb applied fastp trimming at Q25, assembled clones with MiXCR and retained in-frame beta chains. Each record represents a unique CDR3 protein, reported with the most common genes and DNA among its rows. The sample data list about half a million distinct CDR3 sequences, and around a sixth of these were observed just once. The ten largest clones represent over 9% of the sample. Sequencing was performed on PBMCs or a T cell subset sorted from them (not recorded which). Source of these receptors: an adult woman who had mild COVID-19 (a few samples of this study predate the infection). The sample titles of this study are shuffled in the database, so cell type and time point are left out; the donor was told from shared clones.

This clonotype was detected a few times. The chain employs TRBV12-3 or TRBV12-4 and TRBJ2-6; D may be TRBD1 or TRBD2 (5 bases each). Trimming took off 2 bases at V and 2 bases at J, with 7 bases between the two ends. The CDR3 runs to 15 residues. The CDR3 loop is CASSLMGAGANVLTF. The CDR3 DNA is TGTGCCAGCAGTTTAATGGGGGCTGGGGCCAACGTCCTGACTTTC.

This clonotype was counted only a few times. The J gene is TRBJ2-5, the V gene TRBV30; 12 nucleotides align to TRBD1. Trimming removed 7 bases from V and 4 bases from J; junction bases left unmatched: 10. The CDR3 sequence is 15 residues long. The germline CDR1 and CDR2 sequences are GTSNPN and SVGIG (reference sequence). The CDR3, as DNA: TGTGCCTTCACCCCGGGACAGGGGGCGCGAGAGACCCAGTACTTC. Residues: CAFTPGQGARETQYF. Complete variable domain (other parts from reference TRBV30 and TRBJ2-5): SQTIHQWPATLVQPVGSPLSLECTVEGTSNPNLYWYRQAAGRGLQLLFYSVGIGQISSEVPQNLSASRPQDRQFILSSKKLLLSDSGFYLCAFTPGQGARETQYFGPGTRLLVL.

This chain joins TRBV27 and TRBJ1-1; D gene ambiguous. This CDR3 spans 14 amino acids. CDR1 and CDR2 from the germline V gene are MNHEY and SMNVEV (reference sequence). The V end lost 6 bases, the J end lost 1 base, and 12 bases lay between the germline ends. The CDR3 reads CASRSGGPNTEAFF. The CDR3 region has the DNA TGTGCCAGCAGATCAGGTGGTCCGAACACTGAAGCTTTCTTT.

The CDR3 reads CASSPHRNEQFF. For the CDR3, the DNA is TGTGCCAGCAGCCCCCATAGGAATGAGCAGTTCTTC. The genes are TRBV14 and TRBJ2-1; D call uncertain. Trimming removed 4 bases from V and 7 bases from J, with 8 bases in between. The length of the CDR3 is 12 residues. Per the germline V gene, CDR1 is SGHDN and CDR2 is FVKESK.

This clonotype has a handful of counts. This chain uses TRBV6-5 with TRBJ2-7; 7 nucleotides align to TRBD1. The CDR3 runs to 16 residues. The V gene's germline CDR1 is MNHEY and CDR2 SVGAGI. V gave up 2 bases and J gave up 2 bases; unmatched junction bases: 9. The chain's CDR3 is CASSYPKTGTTYEQYF. CDR3 nucleotides: TGTGCCAGCAGTTACCCGAAGACAGGGACGACCTACGAGCAGTACTTC.

The sample holds a few counts of this clonotype. V is TRBV6-5 and J is TRBJ2-3, with 8 bases lining up with TRBD2. This CDR3 has 15 amino acids. J lost 0 bases, V lost 4 bases, and 3 bases had no gene match. In germline, CDR1 is MNHEY, CDR2 SVGAGI. Written as DNA, the CDR3 is TGTGCCAGCAGTTGGACTAGCCCTAGCACAGATACGCAGTATTTT. Protein sequence: CASSWTSPSTDTQYF.

The J gene is TRBJ2-1, the V gene TRBV6-2 or TRBV6-3; D is perhaps TRBD2 (6 bases). With 5 bases removed from V and 4 bases from J, the gap between germline ends came to 12 bases. This CDR3 is 14 amino acids long. Germline loops: CDR1 MNHEY, CDR2 SVGEGT. The CDR3 DNA sequence: TGTGCCAGCAGTCCGACGGAGGGATACAATGAGCAGTTCTTC. The encoded protein is CASSPTEGYNEQFF.

This chain connects TRBV5-6 to TRBJ2-1; 9 bases line up with TRBD1. Germline values: CDR1 SGHDT, CDR2 YYEEEE. J lost 8 bases, V lost 4 bases, and 7 bases had no gene match. The length of the CDR3 is 14 residues. The CDR3 DNA reads as TGTGCCAGCAGCAGGGGACAGGGAGGCGATGAGCAGTTCTTC. Protein product: CASSRGQGGDEQFF.

This clonotype has just a few counts. The CDR3 spells CASSRGLAGHTDTQYF. CDR3 nucleotide sequence: TGTGCCAGCAGCCGTGGACTAGCGGGACACACAGATACGCAGTATTTT. V and J are TRBV7-9 and TRBJ2-3; 12 bases are a match to TRBD2. The CDR3 is 16 residues long. The ends lost 5 bases at V and 2 bases at J; junction bases unmatched: 5. Germline V lookup: CDR1 SEHNR, CDR2 FQNEAQ (reference sequence).

This clonotype was counted between two and nine times. CDR3 sequence reads: CASRWGAREDTQYF. The CDR3 DNA follows: TGCGCCAGCCGGTGGGGCGCACGGGAGGATACGCAGTATTTT. The chain carries TRBV5-1 and TRBJ2-3, with a weak D call TRBD2 (6 bases). CDR3 length: 14 amino acids. Germline V gives CDR1 SGHRS, CDR2 YFSETQ. Trimming shortened V by 7 bases and J by 6 bases, and 18 bases separated the two germline ends.

This clonotype showed up just a few times. This rearrangement joins TRBV10-3 to TRBJ1-2; 10 bases align to TRBD1. In germline, CDR1 is ENHRY, CDR2 SYGVKD. The CDR3 is 16 amino acids. Germline trimming cut 4 bases from V and 4 bases from J; bases unmatched to any gene: 9. This CDR3 reads CAISVDRGPPGYGYTF. CDR3 nucleotide sequence: TGTGCCATCAGTGTTGACAGGGGGCCCCCAGGCTATGGCTACACCTTC.

The gene calls are TRBV4-3 and TRBJ1-2, with D unresolved. Germline loops: CDR1 LGHNA, CDR2 YSLEER. CDR3 length equals 14 residues. V lost 1 base, J lost 0 bases, and 6 bases lay in between. CDR3: CASSQGPANYGYTF. The CDR3 nucleotides are TGCGCCAGCAGCCAAGGACCAGCTAACTATGGCTACACCTTC.

The chain joins TRBV4-1 to TRBJ1-4, with 8 bases lining up with TRBD1. Germline CDR1 and CDR2: MGHRA and YSYEKL. The CDR3 is 20 residues long. V lost 4 bases and J lost 2; bases outside the gene matches: 18. The CDR3 nucleotides read TGCGCCAGCAGCCTGAAGACCCGGGACAGGACCCGAGGGACTAATGAAAAACTGTTTTTT. It codes for CASSLKTRDRTRGTNEKLFF.

The chain combines TRBV7-8 with TRBJ1-1, with 9 nucleotides matching TRBD1. Germline V gene lookup returns CDR1 SGHVS and CDR2 FQNEAQ. V gave up 5 bases and J gave up 10 bases; unmatched junction bases: 11. This CDR3 region has 14 residues. CDR3 region: CASSEIRDRDRAFF. CDR3 bases: TGTGCCAGCAGCGAGATCCGGGACAGGGATCGAGCTTTCTTT.

The chain employs TRBV2 and TRBJ1-5; a possible D gene is TRBD1 (5 bases). Trimming removed 5 bases at V and 2 bases at J, with 13 bases between. The CDR3 totals 15 residues. Germline CDR1 reads SNHLY; CDR2 reads FYNNEI. CDR3 bases: TGTGCCAGCAGTCCGGGACCTTCGGGCAATCAGCCCCAGCATTTT. Residues: CASSPGPSGNQPQHF. Using reference TRBV2 and TRBJ1-5 for the parts outside the CDR3, the full variable domain is EPEVTQTPSHQVTQMGQEVILRCVPISNHLYFYWYRQILGQKVEFLVSFYNNEISEKSEIFDDQFSVERPDGSNFTLKIRSTKLEDSAMYFCASSPGPSGNQPQHFGDGTRLSIL.

The chain is built from TRBV25-1 and TRBJ1-6, with 9 bases identical to TRBD1. The trim removed 3 bases at V and 7 bases at J, leaving 7 bases unmatched. This CDR3 is 16 amino acids long. Germline values: CDR1 MGHDK, CDR2 SYGVNS. The CDR3 sequence is CASSDPGTGRNSPLHF. For the CDR3, the DNA is TGTGCCAGCAGTGACCCCGGGACAGGGCGGAATTCACCCCTCCACTTT.

This clonotype was seen ten or more times. J is TRBJ2-5 and V is TRBV5-1; D unclear. Germline V lookup: CDR1 SGHRS, CDR2 YFSETQ. The CDR3 sequence is 13 residues long. V was trimmed by 1 base and J by 0 bases, leaving 4 bases between them. The CDR3 DNA is TGCGCCAGCAGCTTGTTTTACCAAGAGACCCAGTACTTC. This codes for CASSLFYQETQYF.

The chain couples TRBV11-1 to TRBJ1-1, with D unresolved. The V gene's germline CDR1 is SGHAT and CDR2 FQDESV (reference sequence). V was cut by 1 base and J by 5 bases, with 11 bases left in between. The CDR3 extends over 14 amino acids. The CDR3 here is CASSLDLVTTEAFF. In DNA, the CDR3 is TGTGCCAGCAGCTTAGACTTAGTAACGACTGAAGCTTTCTTT.

This clonotype was found a few times. This chain links TRBV27 with TRBJ2-7; 9 nucleotides line up with TRBD1. V lost 5 bases, J lost 5 bases, and 13 bases stayed unmatched. From germline, CDR1 is MNHEY and CDR2 SMNVEV (reference sequence). This CDR3 has 16 amino acids. The CDR3 DNA is TGTGCCAGCAGTCCCGCCCAAACAGGGGGCGCGGACGAGCAGTACTTC. Encoded protein: CASSPAQTGGADEQYF.

In this sample, this clonotype turned up a few times. The chain has TRBV6-2 or TRBV6-3 and TRBJ2-1; 8 bases agree with TRBD2. Looked up from germline, CDR1 is MNHEY and CDR2 is SVGEGT. V lost 2 bases and J lost 4; bases outside the gene matches: 1. The CDR3 has 14 amino acids. The CDR3 DNA reads as TGTGCCAGCAGTTACGAGCGGGGGTACAATGAGCAGTTCTTC. Its protein is CASSYERGYNEQFF.

The chain has TRBV5-5 and TRBJ1-2, with 7 bases aligning to TRBD1. V gave up 0 bases and J gave up 8 bases; unmatched junction bases: 7. Germline lookup yields CDR1 SGHKS and CDR2 YYEKEE (reference sequence). The CDR3 runs to 14 residues. The CDR3 spells CASSLATTGRGYTF. The CDR3 DNA is TGTGCCAGCAGCTTGGCCACGACAGGGAGGGGCTACACCTTC.

This clonotype was seen a few times. The gene calls are TRBV30 and TRBJ1-2; the match to TRBD1 covers 11 bases. This CDR3 is built from 15 residues. The J segment lost 10 bases and the V segment lost 1 base, leaving 11 bases of the junction unmatched. Per the germline V gene, CDR1 is GTSNPN and CDR2 is SVGIG (reference sequence). The CDR3 protein is CAWSAWDRGKLSYTF. The CDR3 nucleotides read TGTGCCTGGAGTGCCTGGGACAGGGGGAAGTTATCCTACACCTTC. Using reference TRBV30 and TRBJ1-2 for the parts outside the CDR3, the full variable domain is SQTIHQWPATLVQPVGSPLSLECTVEGTSNPNLYWYRQAAGRGLQLLFYSVGIGQISSEVPQNLSASRPQDRQFILSSKKLLLSDSGFYLCAWSAWDRGKLSYTFGSGTRLTVV.

The J gene is TRBJ2-2, the V gene TRBV11-3; D tentatively fits TRBD1 or TRBD2 (5 bases each). V lost 5 bases and J lost 6, with 16 bases in between. CDR1 and CDR2 (germline): SGHNT, YENEEA. The CDR3 runs 15 residues. CDR3 residues: CASSPGQGDPGELFF. The CDR3 region has the DNA TGTGCCAGCAGCCCAGGGCAGGGAGATCCCGGGGAGCTGTTTTTT.

The V gene is TRBV19, the J gene TRBJ1-4, with D possibly TRBD1 on 5 matching bases. The germline gives CDR1 LNHDA, CDR2 SQIVND (reference sequence). Trimming pared 11 bases from V and 8 bases from J, leaving 24 bases between. The CDR3 is 15 amino acids. In DNA, the CDR3 is TGTGCCTCCGCCCCAGGGTCTCTCGTACGGGAAAAACTGTTTTTT. Protein sequence: CASAPGSLVREKLFF.

The chain combines TRBV7-3 with TRBJ2-2; TRBD2 matches 9 bases. Per germline, CDR1 SGHTA and CDR2 FQGTGA. J lost 1 base, V lost 5 bases, and 5 bases had no gene match. This CDR3 has 16 residues. The CDR3 nucleotides are TGTGCCAGCAGCGCCGGACTAGCGATGAACACCGGGGAGCTGTTTTTT. Translated, it gives CASSAGLAMNTGELFF. The full variable domain, completed using reference TRBV7-3 and TRBJ2-2, is GAGVSQTPSNKVTEKGKYVELRCDPISGHTALYWYRQSLGQGPEFLIYFQGTGAADDSGLPNDRFFAVRPEGSVSTLKIQRTERGDSAVYLCASSAGLAMNTGELFFGEGSRLTVL.

The chain is built from TRBV5-1 and TRBJ1-4, with 7 bases matching TRBD1. The length of the CDR3 is 15 residues. CDR1 and CDR2 (germline): SGHRS, YFSETQ. V shed 4 bases and J 8 bases; nucleotides not matched to a gene: 11. CDR3 bases: TGCGCCAGCAGCCCCAAATGGGCAGGGGGGGAAAAACTGTTTTTT. Its translation: CASSPKWAGGEKLFF. Combining the CDR3 with reference TRBV5-1 and TRBJ1-4 gives the whole variable domain KAGVTQTPRYLIKTRGQQVTLSCSPISGHRSVSWYQQTPGQGLQFLFEYFSETQRNKGNFPGRFSGRQFSNSRSEMNVSTLELGDSALYLCASSPKWAGGEKLFFGSGTQLSVL.

In this sample, this clonotype turned up many times. The chain uses TRBV7-9 and TRBJ1-1; D ambiguous. Germline lookup yields CDR1 SEHNR and CDR2 FQNEAQ (reference sequence). The CDR3 covers 14 residues. V was trimmed by 0 bases and J by 4 bases, leaving 9 bases between them. The DNA for the CDR3 is TGTGCCAGCAGCTTAGCTTCGGGGAGCACTGAAGCTTTCTTT. As protein: CASSLASGSTEAFF.

This clonotype was recorded a few times. V and J are TRBV29-1 and TRBJ2-7; tentatively, D is TRBD1 (6 bases). Trimming cost V 6 bases and J 5 bases, with 23 bases left between them. CDR3 length equals 15 residues. Germline V lookup: CDR1 SQVTM, CDR2 ANQGSEA. The CDR3 DNA sequence: TGCAGCGTGACCCAACAGGGCGTCGCGACCAACGAGCAGTACTTC. Protein product: CSVTQQGVATNEQYF.

In this sample, this clonotype turned up once. The chain carries TRBV7-8 and TRBJ1-3; TRBD1 matches 8 bases. The CDR3 has 17 amino acids. The germline CDR1 and CDR2 sequences are SGHVS and FQNEAQ. With 5 bases clipped from V and 0 bases from J, the junction kept 9 bases outside the gene matches. The CDR3 nucleotides are TGTGCCAGCAGCCCAAGGGACAGGAGCCTCTCTGGAAACACCATATATTTT. Translated: CASSPRDRSLSGNTIYF. Drawing the rest from reference TRBV7-8 and TRBJ1-3, the complete variable domain is GAGVSQSPRYKVAKRGQDVALRCDPISGHVSLFWYQQALGQGPEFLTYFQNEAQLDKSGLPSDRFFAERPEGSVSTLKIQRTQQEDSAVYLCASSPRDRSLSGNTIYFGEGSWLTVV.